This entry features one T cell receptor (beta chain) sequence. Sequenced by immunoSEQ multiplex PCR; TCRdb stores in-frame clones only, minus some. The data show 70,000 to 100,000 clones, around four fifths seen once. V lost 5 bases to trimming and J lost 4 bases; unmatched junction nucleotides: 3. The V gene's germline CDR1 is LNHDA and CDR2 SQIVND (reference sequence). This CDR3 contains 14 residues. Patients were excluded for autoimmune disease history or systemic immunosuppression. Samples of blood were obtained at baseline, on cycle 4 day 1, and on cycle 7 day 1. The data originate from a study of OX40 agonist ivuxolimab in advanced cancers.

The sample in question was CD4+ or CD8+ T cells sorted from blood, obtained in a trial of the OX40 agonist ivuxolimab. The origin of this receptor is an adult with an advanced solid tumor such as melanoma, head and neck, liver or kidney cancer. The chain employs TRBV19 and TRBJ2-2; 8 bases agree with TRBD1. The CDR3 region has the DNA TGTGCCAGTAGTCCCGACAGGGGCACCGGGGAGCTGTTTTTT. It codes for CASSPDRGTGELFF.